These 5 T cell receptor beta chains came from one sample sequenced in a study of metastatic and nonmetastatic thyroid tumors. Patients underwent thyroid surgery, and none had received any treatment before it. TCRdb used MiXCR to call clones anew from the PCR reads. The sample holds roughly 50,000 clones, approximately 20% seen once. The sequencing sample was made of blood. Receptors originate from a male donor with papillary thyroid cancer or a benign thyroid nodule (not recorded which). Some clones in this sample may be carry-over from other donors' samples.

The chain uses TRBV28 and TRBJ2-7, with 14 bases matching TRBD2. The CDR3 contains 15 residues. The junction had 1 base not matched to a gene; V was cut back by 5 bases and J by 1 base. The germline CDR1 and CDR2 sequences are MDHEN and SYDVKM. The CDR3: CASSGLAGGSYEQYF. The CDR3 coding sequence is TGTGCCAGCAGTGGACTAGCGGGAGGATCCTACGAGCAGTACTTC.

J is TRBJ1-1 and V is TRBV2; perhaps TRBD1 as D (6 bases). Germline values: CDR1 SNHLY, CDR2 FYNNEI. The CDR3 covers 16 residues. V lost 6 bases, J lost 1 base, and 18 bases lay in between. The CDR3, as DNA: TGTGCCAGCAGGTCAACAGGGATATGGACGAACACTGAAGCTTTCTTT. It yields the protein CASRSTGIWTNTEAFF.

In this sample, this clone turned up many times. The J gene is TRBJ2-2, the V gene TRBV29-1; D is unclear. Germline V gene lookup returns CDR1 SQVTM and CDR2 ANQGSEA. This CDR3 comprises 12 residues. V lost 3 bases and J lost 4, with 6 bases in between. This chain's CDR3 is CSVDRPTGELFF. The CDR3 nucleotides are TGCAGCGTTGACAGACCCACCGGGGAGCTGTTTTTT.

The V gene is TRBV10-1, the J gene TRBJ1-1; 7 nucleotides align to TRBD1. The CDR3 consists of 12 residues. CDR1 is WNHNN, CDR2 SYGVQD, per germline (reference sequence). J gave up 1 base and V 9 bases, and 2 bases lay outside the gene matches. CDR3 loop: CARDRRNTEAFF. Here the CDR3 DNA reads TGCGCCAGGGACAGGCGGAACACTGAAGCTTTCTTT.

This clone was seen at least ten times. This sequence joins TRBV30 and TRBJ2-7, with D perhaps given as TRBD1 or TRBD2 (5 bases each). The length of the CDR3 is 15 residues. V was shortened by 3 bases and J by 2 bases, with 17 bases between the two germline ends. The germline V gene encodes CDR1 GTSNPN and CDR2 SVGIG (reference sequence). The DNA of the CDR3 is TGTGCCTGGAGCAAGGGACCGGGCCCAGCCTACGAGCAGTACTTC. Translation gives CAWSKGPGPAYEQYF.